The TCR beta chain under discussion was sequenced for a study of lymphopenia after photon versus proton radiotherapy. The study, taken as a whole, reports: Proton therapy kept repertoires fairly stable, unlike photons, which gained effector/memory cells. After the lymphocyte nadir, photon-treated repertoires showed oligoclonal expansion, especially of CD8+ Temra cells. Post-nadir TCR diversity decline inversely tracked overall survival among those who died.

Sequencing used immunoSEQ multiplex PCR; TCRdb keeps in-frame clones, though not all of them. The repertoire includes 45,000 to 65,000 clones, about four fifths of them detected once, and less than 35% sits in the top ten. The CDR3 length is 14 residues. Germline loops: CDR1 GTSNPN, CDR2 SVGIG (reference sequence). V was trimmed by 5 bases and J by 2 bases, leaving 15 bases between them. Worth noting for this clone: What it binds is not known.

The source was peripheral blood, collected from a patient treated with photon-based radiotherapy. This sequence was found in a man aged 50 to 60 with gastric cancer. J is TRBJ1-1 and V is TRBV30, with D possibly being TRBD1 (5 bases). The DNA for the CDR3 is TGTGCCTGGGATATCTCGGGACCTAACACTGAAGCTTTCTTT. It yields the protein CAWDISGPNTEAFF.